Presented here are 15 T cell receptor beta chains from one specimen sequenced in a study of blood T cell repertoires in COVID-19. Clones were sequenced by immunoSEQ multiplex PCR, and TCRdb holds only the in-frame ones, with some missing. This table holds around 72,000 clones, around 90% found once. The sequencing sample was made of peripheral blood. The receptors here all came from a middle-aged man with acute or convalescent COVID-19.

The rearrangement joins TRBV5-6 to TRBJ1-6; D might be TRBD1 (5 bases). The CDR3 runs to 14 residues. Germline CDR1 is SGHDT and CDR2 is YYEEEE. The V and J ends lost 4 bases and 7 bases respectively, with 12 bases between them. The CDR3 is CASSRGRANSPLHF. CDR3 DNA sequence: TGTGCCAGCAGCCGGGGGAGGGCAAATTCACCCCTCCACTTT.

The chain carries TRBV11-2 and TRBJ2-1; 7 bases agree with TRBD2. Trimming at V came to 1 base and at J to 6 bases, leaving 0 bases not matched to a gene. The CDR3 is 13 residues long. Germline V lookup: CDR1 SGHAT, CDR2 FQNNGV. CDR3 sequence: CASSLAGGNEQFF. The CDR3 region has the DNA TGTGCCAGCAGCTTAGCGGGGGGCAATGAGCAGTTCTTC.

The rearrangement joins TRBV27 to TRBJ1-1; no clear D. The germline V gene encodes CDR1 MNHEY and CDR2 SMNVEV (reference sequence). V gave up 0 bases and J gave up 5 bases, with 13 bases separating them. The CDR3 loop spans 15 amino acids. This CDR3 is CASSLSRRAWTEAFF. CDR3 DNA sequence: TGTGCCAGCAGTTTATCGAGGAGGGCGTGGACTGAAGCTTTCTTT.

The rearrangement links TRBV27 to TRBJ1-5, with D tentatively TRBD1 (5 bases). Germline-derived CDR1 and CDR2 are MNHEY and SMNVEV (reference sequence). V was pared by 4 bases and J by 6 bases, with 13 bases between. The CDR3 has 14 residues. CDR3 sequence reads: CASSYAGRFQPQHF. The CDR3 DNA reads TGTGCCAGCAGTTATGCGGGGCGATTTCAGCCCCAGCATTTT.

The chain couples TRBV18 to TRBJ1-1; TRBD1 aligns across 11 bases. Germline lookup yields CDR1 KGHSH and CDR2 LQKENI. The CDR3 loop spans 17 amino acids. V was clipped by 3 bases and J by 2 bases; unmatched bases: 8. CDR3 protein: CASSPQKDRGLNTEAFF. CDR3 DNA sequence: TGTGCCAGCTCACCTCAGAAGGACAGGGGGCTTAACACTGAAGCTTTCTTT.

The CDR3 is CASSRAGKVDTQYF. CDR3 DNA: TGTGCCAGCAGCCGAGCAGGGAAAGTGGATACGCAGTATTTT. This sequence joins TRBV3-1 (or the pseudogene TRBV3-2) and TRBJ2-3, with D possibly being TRBD1 (5 bases). CDR1 is LGHDT, CDR2 YNNKEL, per germline (reference sequence). CDR3 length equals 14 residues. Between the trimmed V and J ends, which lost 4 bases and 6 bases, there was a span of 14 bases.

The chain couples TRBV7-8 to TRBJ1-6; 9 bases match TRBD1. The V gene end was trimmed by 4 bases and the J gene end by 7 bases; junction bases not matched to a gene: 8. The CDR3 consists of 16 residues. The germline gives CDR1 SGHVS, CDR2 FQNEAQ. In nucleotides, the CDR3 is TGTGCCAGCAGCTCCCGGGACAGGGTGCGGAATTCACCCCTCCACTTT. Translated, it gives CASSSRDRVRNSPLHF.

The chain uses TRBV6-1 and TRBJ1-2, with 8 bases lining up with TRBD1. The CDR3 runs to 16 residues. The V segment lost 2 bases and the J segment 4 bases; nucleotides outside the gene matches: 9. CDR1 MNHNS and CDR2 SASEGT come from the germline V gene. The CDR3 region is CASSEQGARPLYGYTF. The CDR3 coding sequence is TGTGCCAGCAGTGAACAGGGGGCTCGACCCCTCTATGGCTACACCTTC.

This clone was seen only a few times. The chain joins TRBV6-5 to TRBJ1-2; 11 bases fit TRBD1. With V trimmed by 2 bases and J by 7 bases, 0 bases remained unmatched. This CDR3 is 13 amino acids long. Germline V gene data show CDR1 as MNHEY and CDR2 as SVGAGI. The CDR3 protein is CASSYGTGGGYTF. The CDR3 DNA follows: TGTGCCAGCAGTTACGGGACAGGGGGTGGCTACACCTTC.

V usage is TRBV3-1 (or the pseudogene TRBV3-2) and J usage is TRBJ1-3; no firm D call. The CDR3 contains 14 residues. In germline, CDR1 is LGHDT, CDR2 YNNKEL (reference sequence). Deletions cut 0 bases from V and 8 bases from J, with 11 bases between. CDR3 coding DNA: TGTGCCAGCAGCCAAGATAAGCGGGGTTACACCATATATTTT. Translation gives CASSQDKRGYTIYF.

The V gene is TRBV24-1, the J gene TRBJ1-2; TRBD1 matches 8 bases. Germline CDR1 reads KGHDR; CDR2 reads SFDVKD. The CDR3 sequence is 14 residues long. Germline trimming cut 3 bases from V and 5 bases from J; bases unmatched to any gene: 4. The CDR3, as DNA: TGTGCCACCAGTGATGACGGACAGGGTTATGGCTACACCTTC. As protein: CATSDDGQGYGYTF.

This clone was counted only a few times. The rearrangement joins TRBV27 to TRBJ1-1; TRBD1 agrees at 10 bases. V was clipped by 4 bases and J by 5 bases; unmatched bases: 7. The CDR3 is 15 residues long. Per the germline V gene, CDR1 is MNHEY and CDR2 is SMNVEV (reference sequence). CDR3 nucleotide sequence: TGTGCCAGCAGTTCATGGACAGGGGGGAGGACTGAAGCTTTCTTT. Protein: CASSSWTGGRTEAFF.

The CDR3 here is CASSIRTVMNTEAFF. In DNA form, the CDR3 reads TGTGCCAGTAGTATTCGGACAGTGATGAACACTGAAGCTTTCTTT. The gene calls are TRBV19 and TRBJ1-1; possible D gene TRBD1, 6 bases. V shed 3 bases and J shed 0 bases, with 11 bases lying between them. The CDR3 length is 15 residues. The V gene's germline CDR1 is LNHDA and CDR2 SQIVND (reference sequence).

The chain recombines TRBV5-6 with TRBJ1-1; D gene uncertain. CDR1 SGHDT and CDR2 YYEEEE come from the germline V gene. The CDR3 contains 14 residues. The V end was cut by 4 bases, the J end by 3 bases, with 13 bases between. The CDR3 DNA is TGTGCCAGCAGCCGGGGAGGCCGGGACACTGAAGCTTTCTTT. Protein: CASSRGGRDTEAFF. The full variable domain, with the rest looked up from reference TRBV5-6 and TRBJ1-1, is DAGVTQSPTHLIKTRGQQVTLRCSPKSGHDTVSWYQQALGQGPQFIFQYYEEEERQRGNFPDRFSGHQFPNYSSELNVNALLLGDSALYLCASSRGGRDTEAFFGQGTRLTVV.

The chain recombines TRBV2 with TRBJ2-7, with TRBD2 identical over 10 bases. Trimming removed 2 bases from V and 0 bases from J; junction bases left unmatched: 10. This CDR3 comprises 18 residues. Germline V gene data show CDR1 as SNHLY and CDR2 as FYNNEI. The CDR3 region is CASSEPRTSGEGSYEQYF. The CDR3, as DNA: TGTGCCAGCAGTGAACCTCGGACTAGCGGAGAGGGCTCCTACGAGCAGTACTTC.